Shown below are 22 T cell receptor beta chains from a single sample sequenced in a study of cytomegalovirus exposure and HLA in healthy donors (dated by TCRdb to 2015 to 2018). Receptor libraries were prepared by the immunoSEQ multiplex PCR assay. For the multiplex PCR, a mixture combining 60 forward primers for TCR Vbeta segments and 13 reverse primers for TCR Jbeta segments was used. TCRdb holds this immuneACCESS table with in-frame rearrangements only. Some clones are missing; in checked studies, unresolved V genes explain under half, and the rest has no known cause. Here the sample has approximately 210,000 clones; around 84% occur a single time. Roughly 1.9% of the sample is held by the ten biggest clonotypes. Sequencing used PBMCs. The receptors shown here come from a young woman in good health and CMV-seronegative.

The CDR3, as DNA: TGTGCCAGTAGTATAGATCAAGGGACAGGAAGGGAAAAACTGTTTTTT. This codes for CASSIDQGTGREKLFF. The gene calls are TRBV19 and TRBJ1-4; 8 bases fit TRBD1. Losses at the gene ends were 0 bases for V and 8 bases for J; bases not matched to a gene: 8. Looked up from germline, CDR1 is LNHDA and CDR2 is SQIVND (reference sequence). There are 16 residues in the CDR3.

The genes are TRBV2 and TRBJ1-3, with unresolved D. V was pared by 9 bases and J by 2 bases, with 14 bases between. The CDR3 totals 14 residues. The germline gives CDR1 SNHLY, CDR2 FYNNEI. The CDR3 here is CARKPPGAGNTIYF. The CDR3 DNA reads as TGTGCCAGAAAACCTCCGGGAGCTGGAAACACCATATATTTT.

CDR3 residues: CASSQDTGPFSGNTIYF. CDR3 coding DNA: TGCGCCAGCAGCCAAGATACAGGTCCTTTCTCTGGAAACACCATATATTTT. The chain recombines TRBV4-1 with TRBJ1-3; possible D gene TRBD1, 5 bases. CDR3 size: 17 residues. The germline gives CDR1 MGHRA, CDR2 YSYEKL. V lost 0 bases to trimming and J lost 0 bases, with 12 bases between them.

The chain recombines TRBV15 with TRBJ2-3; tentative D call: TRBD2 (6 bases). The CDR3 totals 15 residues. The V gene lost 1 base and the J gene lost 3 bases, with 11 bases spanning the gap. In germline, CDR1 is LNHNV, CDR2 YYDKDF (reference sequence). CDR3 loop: CATSRGRGATDTQYF. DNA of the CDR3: TGTGCCACCAGCAGAGGTCGCGGGGCGACAGATACGCAGTATTTT.

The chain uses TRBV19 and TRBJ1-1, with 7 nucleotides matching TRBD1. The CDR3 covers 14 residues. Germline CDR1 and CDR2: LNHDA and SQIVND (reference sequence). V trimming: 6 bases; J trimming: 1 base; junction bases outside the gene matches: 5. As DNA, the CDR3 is TGTGCCAGTAGACAGGGGAAAGGGAACACTGAAGCTTTCTTT. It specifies CASRQGKGNTEAFF. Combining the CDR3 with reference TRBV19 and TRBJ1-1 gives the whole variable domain DGGITQSPKYLFRKEGQNVTLSCEQNLNHDAMYWYRQDPGQGLRLIYYSQIVNDFQKGDIAEGYSVSREKKESFPLTVTSAQKNPTAFYLCASRQGKGNTEAFFGQGTRLTVV.

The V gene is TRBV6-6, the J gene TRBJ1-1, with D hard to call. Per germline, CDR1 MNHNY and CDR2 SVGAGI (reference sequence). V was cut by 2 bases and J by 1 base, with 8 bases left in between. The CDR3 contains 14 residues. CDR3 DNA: TGTGCCAGCAGTTACGCAGGATCGAACACTGAAGCTTTCTTT. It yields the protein CASSYAGSNTEAFF.

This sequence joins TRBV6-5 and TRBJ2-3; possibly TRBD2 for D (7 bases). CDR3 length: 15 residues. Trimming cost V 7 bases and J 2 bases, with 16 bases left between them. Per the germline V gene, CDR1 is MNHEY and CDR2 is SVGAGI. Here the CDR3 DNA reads TGTGCCAGCACAGGCGGGGGCCCTTCCACAGATACGCAGTATTTT. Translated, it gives CASTGGGPSTDTQYF.

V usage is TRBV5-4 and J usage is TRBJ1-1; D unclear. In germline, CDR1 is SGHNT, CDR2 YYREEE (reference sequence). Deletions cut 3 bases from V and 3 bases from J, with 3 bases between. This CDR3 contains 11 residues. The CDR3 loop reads CASSSDTEAFF. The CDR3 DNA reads TGTGCCAGCAGCTCGGACACTGAAGCTTTCTTT.

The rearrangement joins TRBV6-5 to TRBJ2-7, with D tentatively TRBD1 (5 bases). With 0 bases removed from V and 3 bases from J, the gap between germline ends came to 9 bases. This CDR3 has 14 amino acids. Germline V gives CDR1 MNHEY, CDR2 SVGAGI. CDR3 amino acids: CASSYSYQGYEQYF. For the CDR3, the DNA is TGTGCCAGCAGTTACTCGTACCAGGGCTACGAGCAGTACTTC.

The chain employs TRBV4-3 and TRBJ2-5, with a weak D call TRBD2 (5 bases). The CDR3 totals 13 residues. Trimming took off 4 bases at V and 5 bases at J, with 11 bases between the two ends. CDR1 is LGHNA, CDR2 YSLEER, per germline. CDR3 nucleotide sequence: TGCGCCAGCAGCCCGGCGGGCGAGGAGACCCAGTACTTC. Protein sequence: CASSPAGEETQYF.

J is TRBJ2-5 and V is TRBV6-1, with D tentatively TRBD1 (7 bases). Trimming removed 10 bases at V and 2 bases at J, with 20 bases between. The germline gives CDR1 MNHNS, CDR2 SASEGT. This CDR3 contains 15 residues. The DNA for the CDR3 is TGTGCCATCGGGAGAGGGGGCGGTGTACAAGAGACCCAGTACTTC. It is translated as CAIGRGGGVQETQYF.

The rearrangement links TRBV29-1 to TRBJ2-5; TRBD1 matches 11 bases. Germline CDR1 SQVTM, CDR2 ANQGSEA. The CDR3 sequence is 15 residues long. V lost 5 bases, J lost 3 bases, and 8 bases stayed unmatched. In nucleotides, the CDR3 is TGCAGCGTTTGCATTGGGACAGGGGGGGAAGAGACCCAGTACTTC. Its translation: CSVCIGTGGEETQYF.

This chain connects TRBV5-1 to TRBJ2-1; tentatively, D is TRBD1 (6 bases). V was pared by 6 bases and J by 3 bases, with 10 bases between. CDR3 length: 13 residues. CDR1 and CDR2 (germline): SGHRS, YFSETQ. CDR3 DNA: TGCGCCAGCAATCGGGACAACTACAATGAGCAGTTCTTC. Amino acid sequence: CASNRDNYNEQFF. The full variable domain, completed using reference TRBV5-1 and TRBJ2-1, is KAGVTQTPRYLIKTRGQQVTLSCSPISGHRSVSWYQQTPGQGLQFLFEYFSETQRNKGNFPGRFSGRQFSNSRSEMNVSTLELGDSALYLCASNRDNYNEQFFGPGTRLTVL.

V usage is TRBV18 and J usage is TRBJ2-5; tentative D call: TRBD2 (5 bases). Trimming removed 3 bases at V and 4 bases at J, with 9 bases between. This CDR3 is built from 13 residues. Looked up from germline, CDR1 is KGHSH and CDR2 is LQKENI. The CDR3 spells CASSPERLETQYF. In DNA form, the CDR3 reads TGTGCCAGCTCACCCGAGCGGCTAGAGACCCAGTACTTC.

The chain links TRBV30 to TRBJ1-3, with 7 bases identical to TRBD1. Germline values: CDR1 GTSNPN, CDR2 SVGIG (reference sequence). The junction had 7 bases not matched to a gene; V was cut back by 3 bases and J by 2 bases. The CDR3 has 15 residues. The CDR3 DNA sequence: TGTGCCTGGAGGCGACCGACAGGGACTGGAAACACCATATATTTT. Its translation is CAWRRPTGTGNTIYF.

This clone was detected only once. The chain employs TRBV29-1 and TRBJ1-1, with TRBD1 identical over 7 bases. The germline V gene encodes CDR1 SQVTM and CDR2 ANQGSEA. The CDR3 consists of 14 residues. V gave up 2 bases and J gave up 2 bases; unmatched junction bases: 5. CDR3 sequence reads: CSVENRGANTEAFF. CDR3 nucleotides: TGCAGCGTTGAAAACAGGGGCGCTAACACTGAAGCTTTCTTT.

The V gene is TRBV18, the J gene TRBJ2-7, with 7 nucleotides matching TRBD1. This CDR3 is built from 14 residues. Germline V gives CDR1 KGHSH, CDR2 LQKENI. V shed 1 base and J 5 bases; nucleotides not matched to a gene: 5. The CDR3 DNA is TGTGCCAGCTCACCACTGACAGGGCGCGACGAGCAGTACTTC. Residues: CASSPLTGRDEQYF.

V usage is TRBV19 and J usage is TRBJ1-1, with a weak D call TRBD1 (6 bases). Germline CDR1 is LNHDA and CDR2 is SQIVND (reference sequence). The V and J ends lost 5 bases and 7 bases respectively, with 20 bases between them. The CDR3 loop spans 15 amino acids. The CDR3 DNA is TGTGCCAGTAGTGAAGGAGCCAGGGGTTCCTATGAAGCTTTCTTT. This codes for CASSEGARGSYEAFF.

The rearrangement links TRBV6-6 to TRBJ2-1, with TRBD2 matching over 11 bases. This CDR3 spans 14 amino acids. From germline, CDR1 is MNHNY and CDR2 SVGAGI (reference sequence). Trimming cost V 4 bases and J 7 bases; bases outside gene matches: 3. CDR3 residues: CASSLAGGGNEQFF. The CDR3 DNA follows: TGTGCCAGCAGTTTAGCGGGAGGGGGGAATGAGCAGTTCTTC.

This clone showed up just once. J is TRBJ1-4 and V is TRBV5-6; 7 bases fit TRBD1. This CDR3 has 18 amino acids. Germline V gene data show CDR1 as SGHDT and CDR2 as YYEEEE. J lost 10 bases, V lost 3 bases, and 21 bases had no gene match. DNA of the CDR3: TGTGCCAGCAGCTGGAGGCAATGGGAGGAGGGGGCAGGGGTAAAACTGTTTTTT. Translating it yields CASSWRQWEEGAGVKLFF.

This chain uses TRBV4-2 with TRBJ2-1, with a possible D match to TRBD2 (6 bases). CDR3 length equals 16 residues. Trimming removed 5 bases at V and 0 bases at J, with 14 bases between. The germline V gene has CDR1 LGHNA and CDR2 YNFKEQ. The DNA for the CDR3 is TGTGCCAGCAGCACCTTTCTAGCGAGCTCCTACAATGAGCAGTTCTTC. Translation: CASSTFLASSYNEQFF.

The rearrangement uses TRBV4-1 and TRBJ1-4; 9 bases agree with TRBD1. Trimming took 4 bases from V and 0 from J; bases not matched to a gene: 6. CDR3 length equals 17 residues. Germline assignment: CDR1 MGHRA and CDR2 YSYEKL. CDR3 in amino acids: CASSRMGQGATNEKLFF. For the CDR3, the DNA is TGCGCCAGCAGCCGAATGGGACAGGGTGCAACTAATGAAAAACTGTTTTTT.